The clone carrying this TCR beta chain was counted between two and nine times. The antigen is not known. The data are from a study of T-cell memory formation after mild COVID-19. TCRdb used MiXCR to reprocess the 5' RACE reads, holding one entry per CDR3 protein. The table lists roughly 560,000 distinct CDR3 sequences, about a fifth of them singletons. Overall study findings and caveats: Whereas later expanders leaned CD4+, clones contracting day 15 to 85 showed a balanced CD4/CD8 makeup.

The CDR3 contains 17 residues. CDR1 and CDR2 (germline): SGDLS, YYNGEE. The ends were cut back, 0 bases at V and 0 bases at J, with 13 bases in the middle. The sequencing sample was made of PBMCs or a T cell subset sorted from them (not recorded which). This clonotype originated in an adult woman who had mild COVID-19 (a few samples of this study predate the infection). Cell type and time point are not known. The rearrangement links TRBV9 to TRBJ2-4; no definite D call. The CDR3 DNA sequence: TGTGCCAGCAGCGTAGGCGAGGCTCTCTTAGCCAAAAACATTCAGTACTTC. It yields the protein CASSVGEALLAKNIQYF.